Listed below are T cell receptor beta chains from one sample, sequenced in a study of cytotoxic CD8 clonotypes in ibrutinib-treated CLL. Profiling relied on immunoSEQ multiplex PCR, and the TCRdb table lists in-frame clones only, not all of them. Altogether approximately 300,000 clones are present, 70% to 80% being singletons, with the ten largest covering roughly 7%. The material was PBMCs, obtained before ibrutinib treatment. The origin of the receptors is a human donor with chronic lymphocytic leukemia. The CDR3 runs from the conserved cysteine through the conserved F or W. The D gene is left open where the match is weak. Some rows mark clone size as missing; the rest say once, few, many or name a class of expanded clone.

j_gene	abundance	v_gene	d_gene	CDR3nt	CDR3aa
TRBJ2-3	-	TRBV5-1	-	TGCGCCAGCAGCTGGCAGGGAGACACAGATACGCAGTATTTT	CASSWQGDTDTQYF
TRBJ2-7	-	TRBV5-4	-	TGTGCCAGCAGCTCACTCACCTACGAGCAGTACTTC	CASSSLTYEQYF
TRBJ2-5	-	TRBV9	-	TGTGCCAGCAGCGTTATCGGAGCGTACCAAGAGACCCAGTACTTC	CASSVIGAYQETQYF
TRBJ2-6	-	TRBV5-8	-	TGTGCCAGCAGCTTTGAAGGATTTCTGGGGGCCAACGTCCTGACTTTC	CASSFEGFLGANVLTF
TRBJ1-2	-	TRBV7-6	-	TGTGCCAGCAGCTTAGAAATGAGCTACACCTTC	CASSLEMSYTF
TRBJ2-3	-	TRBV7-9	TRBD1	TGTGCCAGCAGCTTAAGGACAGGGATGAGCACAGATACGCAGTATTTT	CASSLRTGMSTDTQYF
TRBJ1-5	-	TRBV7-8	-	TGTGCCAGCGGAATGTATGATAGCAATCAGCCCCAGCATTTT	CASGMYDSNQPQHF
TRBJ2-1	-	TRBV4-3	-	TGCGCCAGCAGCCAAGATCTCTTGGACGAGCAGTTCTTC	CASSQDLLDEQFF
TRBJ1-5	few	TRBV28	-	TGTGCCAGCCCAAATAGCAATCAGCCCCAGCATTTT	CASPNSNQPQHF
TRBJ1-2	-	TRBV5-4	-	TGTGCCAGCAGCTTCAGGGGTTCCTATGGCTACACCTTC	CASSFRGSYGYTF
TRBJ2-1	-	TRBV19	-	TGTGCCAGTAGTGGCATTAAGGAGTACAATGAGCAGTTCTTC	CASSGIKEYNEQFF
TRBJ1-2	few	TRBV9	-	TGTGCCAGCAGCGTGGGAGGGGGTAGGGTTAACTATGGCTACACCTTC	CASSVGGGRVNYGYTF
TRBJ2-2	-	TRBV18	-	TGTGCCAGCTCGGACCGACTCTCGACCGGGGAGCTGTTTTTT	CASSDRLSTGELFF
TRBJ2-7	-	TRBV4-3	-	TGCGCCAGCAGCCAAGGGTGTTTGTTTTGCGAGCAGTACTTC	CASSQGCLFCEQYF
TRBJ2-7	-	TRBV29-1	TRBD2	TGCAGCGTATCAACTAGCGGGGCTACCTACGAGCAGTACTTC	CSVSTSGATYEQYF
TRBJ2-7	-	TRBV30	-	TGTGCCTCACCGGGACCTCAGGGGCAGTACTTC	CASPGPQGQYF
TRBJ2-7	once	TRBV6-5	TRBD2	TGTGCCAGCAGATATCAAACGACTAGCGCCTACGAGCAGTACTTC	CASRYQTTSAYEQYF
TRBJ1-3	-	TRBV29-1	-	TGCAGCGGGGGCGAGGGCTCTGGAAACACCATATATTTT	CSGGEGSGNTIYF
TRBJ2-5	few	TRBV7-8	-	TGTGCCAGCAGCCATTCCCGACAGGCGCGACAAGAGACCCAGTACTTC	CASSHSRQARQETQYF
TRBJ2-1	-	TRBV5-6	TRBD2	TGTGCCAGCAGCCGGGTGGGTAGCGGGAACTACAATGAGCAGTTCTTC	CASSRVGSGNYNEQFF
TRBJ2-7	-	TRBV7-9	-	TGTGCCAGCAGCTTACGGGACGCGTACTACGAGCAGTACTTC	CASSLRDAYYEQYF
TRBJ2-7	-	TRBV28	-	TGTGCCAGCAGTTTATCCAGACAGCAGTACTTC	CASSLSRQQYF
TRBJ2-7	-	TRBV27	-	TGTGCCAGCAGTTTGGGGCCAGCCTCCTACGAGCAGTACTTC	CASSLGPASYEQYF
TRBJ1-2	-	TRBV4-1	-	TGCGCCAGCAGCCAAGTCCCAGGGAGGTCCTATGGCTACACCTTC	CASSQVPGRSYGYTF
TRBJ2-7	-	TRBV19	TRBD1	TGTGCCAGTAGTTTTGGGACAGGGGAGGCCTACGAGCAGTACTTC	CASSFGTGEAYEQYF
TRBJ2-1	-	TRBV15	TRBD2	TGTGCCACCAGCAGAGATCTAGCGGGTCCCCAACAGCAGTTCTTC	CATSRDLAGPQQQFF
TRBJ2-7	-	TRBV6-5	-	TGTGCCAGCAGCATACAGCCGACGGGGGAGCAGTACTTC	CASSIQPTGEQYF
TRBJ1-2	-	TRBV2	TRBD1	TGTGCCAGCAGGAAACCGGGACAGAGCAACTATGGCTACACCTTC	CASRKPGQSNYGYTF
TRBJ2-7	-	TRBV6-6	-	TGTGCCAGCTGTACGGGAGTTACCTCCTACGAGCAGTACTTC	CASCTGVTSYEQYF